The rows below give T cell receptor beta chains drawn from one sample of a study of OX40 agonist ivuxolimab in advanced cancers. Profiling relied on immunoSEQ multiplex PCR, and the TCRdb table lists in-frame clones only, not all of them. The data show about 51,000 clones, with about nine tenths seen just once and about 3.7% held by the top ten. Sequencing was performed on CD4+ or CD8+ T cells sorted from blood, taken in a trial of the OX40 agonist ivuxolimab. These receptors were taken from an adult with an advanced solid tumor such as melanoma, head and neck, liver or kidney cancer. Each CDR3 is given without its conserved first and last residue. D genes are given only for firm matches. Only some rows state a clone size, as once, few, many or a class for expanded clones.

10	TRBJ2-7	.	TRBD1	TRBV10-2	AGGTGVYEQY
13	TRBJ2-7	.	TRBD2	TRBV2	ASSPRSGISYEQY
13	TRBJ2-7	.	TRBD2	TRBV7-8	ASSDPGLEEYEQY
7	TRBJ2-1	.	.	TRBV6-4	AILHEQF
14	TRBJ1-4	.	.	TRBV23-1	ASSQSGVPFNEKLF
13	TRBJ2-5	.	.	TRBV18	ASSPRDGVGETQY
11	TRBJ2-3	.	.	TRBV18	ASSQTVSDTQY
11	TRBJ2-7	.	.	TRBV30	AWRKNEIQPEY
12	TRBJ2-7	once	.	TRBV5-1	ASSDGTLSYEQY
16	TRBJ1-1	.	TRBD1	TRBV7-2	ASSLVLGTGGSLTEAF
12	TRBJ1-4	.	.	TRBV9	ASTESATNEKLF
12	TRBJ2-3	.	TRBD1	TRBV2	ASSPGQGKDTQY
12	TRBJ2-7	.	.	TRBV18	ASSPNGQSYEQY
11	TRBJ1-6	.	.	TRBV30	AWHRGQFSPLH
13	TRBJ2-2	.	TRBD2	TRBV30	AWRGLAGEAGELF
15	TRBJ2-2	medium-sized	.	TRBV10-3	AISERGLSFGTGELF
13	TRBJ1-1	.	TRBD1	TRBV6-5	ASSLDRGGDTEAF
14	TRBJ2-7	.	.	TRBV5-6	ASSWGGGRAMDEQY
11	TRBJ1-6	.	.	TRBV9	ASSDGQTSPLH
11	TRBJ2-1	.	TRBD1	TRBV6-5	ASNPTGRNEQF
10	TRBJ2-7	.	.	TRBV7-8	ASSNTGYEQY
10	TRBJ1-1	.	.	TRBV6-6	ASSYSAGEAF
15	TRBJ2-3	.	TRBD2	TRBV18	ASSNLTPNSGSDTQY
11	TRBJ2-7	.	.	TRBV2	ASSENLDYEQY
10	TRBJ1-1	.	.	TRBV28	ATLSLNTEAF
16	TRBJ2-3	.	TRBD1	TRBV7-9	ASSHTGQLSSSTDTQY
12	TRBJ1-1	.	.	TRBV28	ASTPRGRNTEAF
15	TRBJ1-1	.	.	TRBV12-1	ASGYLRGIGGCTEAF
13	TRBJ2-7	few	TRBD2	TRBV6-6	ASSRLAGGLYEQY
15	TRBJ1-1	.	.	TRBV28	ASSPRVQGAMNTEAF
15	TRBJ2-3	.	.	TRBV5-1	ASSSGDAGTATDTQY
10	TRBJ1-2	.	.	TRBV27	ASSLFGYGYT
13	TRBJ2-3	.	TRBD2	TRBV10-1	ASSETRLATDTQY
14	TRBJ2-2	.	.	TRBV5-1	ASSPQPGQNTGELF
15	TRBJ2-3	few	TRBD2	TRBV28	ASSSPRGVWGTDTQY
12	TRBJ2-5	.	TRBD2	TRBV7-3	ASSQRGPGETQY
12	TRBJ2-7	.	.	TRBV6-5	ASSPPVGSGEQY
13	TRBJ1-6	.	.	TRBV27	ASSRGGLGNSPLH
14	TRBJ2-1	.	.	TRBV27	ASSLSTPFRGNEQF
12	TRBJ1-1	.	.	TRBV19	ASKSWGWDTEAF
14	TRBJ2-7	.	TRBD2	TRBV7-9	ASSLGGGTSLSEQY
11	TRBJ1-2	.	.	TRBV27	ASSLSAYHGYT
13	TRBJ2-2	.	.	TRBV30	AWSTLGAIPGELF
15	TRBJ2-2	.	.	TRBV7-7	ASSLSKAGTNTGELF
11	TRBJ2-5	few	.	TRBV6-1	ASKRGSGETQY
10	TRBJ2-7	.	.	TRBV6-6	ASYGQNHEQY
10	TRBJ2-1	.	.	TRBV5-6	ASSRVGNEQF
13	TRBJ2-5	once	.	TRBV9	ASSPQGLVGETQY
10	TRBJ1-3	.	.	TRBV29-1	SVQGVGNTIY
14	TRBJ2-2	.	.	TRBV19	ASSRSPGVVTGELF
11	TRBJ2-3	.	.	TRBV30	AWSALATDTQY
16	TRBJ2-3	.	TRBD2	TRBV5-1	ASSSGLAGGGATDTQY
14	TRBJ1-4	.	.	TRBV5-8	ASSLGRAPPGEKLF
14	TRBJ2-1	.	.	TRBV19	ASSITGRPPYNEQF
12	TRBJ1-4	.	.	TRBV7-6	ASSRDKGPEKLF